These 12 T cell receptor beta chains came from one sample sequenced in a study of shared clonotypes between healthy human individuals. Produced via immunoSEQ multiplex PCR; TCRdb's table is partial and in-frame only. The sample includes some 470,000 clones, over 65% of them seen just once. Material for sequencing was PBMCs. All receptors derive from a woman in her forties in good health. Some clones in this sample may be carry-over from other donors' samples.

This clone was observed a handful of times. The chain couples TRBV27 to TRBJ1-1; D not resolved. The CDR3 is made up of 13 amino acids. Trimming took 7 bases from V and 5 from J, leaving 14 bases between them. CDR1 and CDR2 (germline): MNHEY, SMNVEV (reference sequence). The CDR3 nucleotides are TGTGCCAGCACCTCCCATCCCGGTACTGAAGCTTTCTTT. Amino acid sequence: CASTSHPGTEAFF.

The CDR3 bases are TGTGCCAGCAGCCCCCTGAGCAATCAGCCCCAGCATTTT. Its protein is CASSPLSNQPQHF. The chain uses TRBV2 and TRBJ1-5; D uncertain. The CDR3 is made up of 13 amino acids. V lost 6 bases and J 1 base, leaving 7 bases between the germline ends. Germline CDR1 SNHLY, CDR2 FYNNEI.

The gene calls are TRBV14 and TRBJ1-3; D remains ambiguous. Germline V CDR1 and CDR2: SGHDN, FVKESK. The CDR3 sequence is 14 residues long. The germline V and J ends were trimmed by 2 bases and 3 bases, with 8 bases remaining between them. The CDR3 sequence is CASSQRGFGNTIYF. CDR3 sequence (DNA): TGTGCCAGCAGCCAACGGGGTTTTGGAAACACCATATATTTT.

The rearrangement joins TRBV6-5 to TRBJ2-7; D is uncertain. Germline V gives CDR1 MNHEY, CDR2 SVGAGI. V dropped 1 base and J dropped 7 bases, with 11 bases sitting between them. This CDR3 is built from 13 residues. The CDR3: CASSYYGAGEQYF. The CDR3 nucleotides are TGTGCCAGCAGTTACTATGGAGCCGGGGAGCAGTACTTC.

The V gene is TRBV30, the J gene TRBJ2-2; D is undetermined. The CDR3 is 14 residues long. V lost 0 bases and J 5 bases, leaving 10 bases between the germline ends. Germline V gene sequence: CDR1 GTSNPN, CDR2 SVGIG (reference sequence). The CDR3 DNA reads TGTGCCTGGAGTGTAAGCTTCGAGACCGGGGAGCTGTTTTTT. This translates into CAWSVSFETGELFF.

The chain carries TRBV7-2 and TRBJ2-3; D unclear. V lost 1 base and J 1 base, leaving 12 bases between the germline ends. The CDR3 loop spans 16 amino acids. CDR1 is SGHTA and CDR2 is FQGNSA in the germline V gene. The CDR3 spells CASSLGPDAGTDTQYF. CDR3 in DNA: TGTGCCAGCAGCTTAGGGCCAGACGCAGGCACAGATACGCAGTATTTT.

About this clone: The junction and the germline gene differ at one end; a read error may be behind it. The chain is built from TRBV7-9 and TRBJ1-5; TRBD1 might be the D (5 bases). CDR1 and CDR2 from the germline V gene are SEHNR and FQNEAQ (reference sequence). The CDR3 is made up of 12 amino acids. CDR3 nucleotide sequence: TGTGCCTGCAGTTGGGGGGATCAGCCCCAGCATTTT. Protein product: CACSWGDQPQHF.

V gene TRBV9 combines with J gene TRBJ1-4; D perhaps matches TRBD1 (6 bases). CDR1 SGDLS and CDR2 YYNGEE come from the germline V gene. This CDR3 is 21 amino acids long. V lost 3 bases, J lost 0 bases, and 27 bases lay in between. CDR3 sequence: CASSAPRSEGEPKATNEKLFF. For the CDR3, the DNA is TGTGCCAGCAGCGCCCCCCGATCCGAGGGGGAACCAAAAGCAACTAATGAAAAACTGTTTTTT.

This chain joins TRBV19 and TRBJ1-1; D is ambiguous. The CDR3 sequence is 12 residues long. The V end was cut by 5 bases, the J end by 4 bases, with 8 bases between. Germline CDR1 and CDR2: LNHDA and SQIVND (reference sequence). The CDR3 protein is CASSPRSTEAFF. Written as DNA, the CDR3 is TGTGCCAGTAGTCCCCGGAGCACTGAAGCTTTCTTT.

This rearrangement joins TRBV7-9 to TRBJ2-3; the D gene could be TRBD1 or TRBD2 (5 bases each). The CDR3 has 13 residues. V was clipped by 11 bases and J by 6 bases, with 18 bases between them. Germline assignment: CDR1 SEHNR and CDR2 FQNEAQ (reference sequence). CDR3 loop: CAGGALGPDTQYF. CDR3 DNA sequence: TGTGCCGGGGGTGCTCTGGGCCCTGATACGCAGTATTTT.

The chain employs TRBV11-3 and TRBJ2-3; tentatively, D is TRBD2 (7 bases). Trimming shortened V by 6 bases and J by 0 bases, and 10 bases separated the two germline ends. Germline-derived CDR1 and CDR2 are SGHNT and YENEEA. The CDR3 sequence is 14 residues long. CDR3: CASSRGGSTDTQYF. CDR3 in DNA: TGTGCCAGCAGTAGGGGGGGCAGCACAGATACGCAGTATTTT.

CDR3 in amino acids: CASWGARRDQPQHF. The CDR3 nucleotides are TGTGCCAGCTGGGGGGCGAGAAGAGATCAGCCCCAGCATTTT. This chain joins TRBV6-4 and TRBJ1-5, with a tentative D call TRBD1 (6 bases). The CDR3 is made up of 14 amino acids. Trimming shortened V by 8 bases and J by 5 bases, and 16 bases separated the two germline ends. Per germline, CDR1 MRHNA and CDR2 SNTAGT.